This TCR beta chain derives from a study of CD8 T cells in Susac syndrome. This clonotype was seen a single time. The CDR3 is 15 amino acids. J gave up 1 base and V 5 bases, and 6 bases lay outside the gene matches. Germline loops: CDR1 SEHNR, CDR2 FQNEAQ (reference sequence). Random hexamers were used to reverse transcribe an amount of about 0.5 to 1 ug RNA. TCRdb ran MiXCR on the immunoSEQ multiplex PCR reads and lists one entry per CDR3 protein. Of 150,000 to 180,000 distinct CDR3 sequences listed, around 95% were seen once; the top ten hold approximately 0.15%. V usage is TRBV7-9 and J usage is TRBJ1-1; TRBD1 matches at 8 bases. The sequencing input was CD8+ T cells from PBMCs. This receptor was identified in a human donor with multiple sclerosis. In DNA, the CDR3 is TGTGCCAGCAGCACGTGGACAGGGACGAACACTGAAGCTTTCTTT. Translation: CASSTWTGTNTEAFF.